The 19 T cell receptor beta chains below were found in one sample sequenced in a study of T cell responses to AZD1222 COVID-19 vaccine. This table comes from immunoSEQ multiplex PCR, and its TCRdb copy is limited to in-frame clones, with some not included. The data show about 140,000 clones, with approximately 90% seen just once and 5.5% to 6.5% held by the top ten. Sequenced material: peripheral blood, taken on day 0 of AZD1222 vaccination. The receptor set was obtained from an adult in good health.

The gene calls are TRBV21-1 and TRBJ1-2. TRBV21-1 is described as a pseudogene. The length of the CDR3 is 13 residues. In DNA, the CDR3 is TGTGCCAGCAGCAGTGGGGGGGACTATGGCTACACCTTC. Its translation: CASSSGGDYGYTF.

This clone was counted a single time. The J gene is TRBJ2-7, the V gene TRBV14; TRBD1 agrees at 7 bases. The V and J ends lost 0 bases and 6 bases, in that order; junction bases with no gene match: 5. Germline lookup yields CDR1 SGHDN and CDR2 FVKESK. This CDR3 has 14 residues. The CDR3, as DNA: TGTGCCAGCAGCCAAGACCTTACAGGGGTCGAGCAGTACTTC. It specifies CASSQDLTGVEQYF.

This sequence joins TRBV27 and TRBJ2-7; D is possibly TRBD1 (7 bases). The CDR3 sequence is 15 residues long. Germline V CDR1 and CDR2: MNHEY, SMNVEV (reference sequence). Trimming took off 3 bases at V and 4 bases at J, with 16 bases between the two ends. The CDR3 bases are TGTGCCAGCAGTTTTCGCCATCAGGGGGGTTACGAGCAGTACTTC. It is translated as CASSFRHQGGYEQYF.

The chain uses TRBV28 and TRBJ2-7, with D perhaps TRBD2 (6 bases). Germline CDR1 reads MDHEN; CDR2 reads SYDVKM. V lost 6 bases and J 7 bases, leaving 22 bases between the germline ends. This CDR3 has 15 residues. CDR3 sequence: CASSYSGTDILEQYF. CDR3 DNA sequence: TGTGCCAGCAGCTACTCCGGGACTGATATTTTGGAGCAGTACTTC. The whole variable domain, remainder taken from reference TRBV28 and TRBJ2-7, is DVKVTQSSRYLVKRTGEKVFLECVQDMDHENMFWYRQDPGLGLRLIYFSYDVKMKEKGDIPEGYSVSREKKERFSLILESASTNQTSMYLCASSYSGTDILEQYFGPGTRLTVT.

V and J are TRBV27 and TRBJ1-5, with D perhaps matching TRBD1 (6 bases). V was clipped by 6 bases and J by 2 bases, with 17 bases between them. The germline gives CDR1 MNHEY, CDR2 SMNVEV (reference sequence). CDR3 size: 16 residues. The CDR3 DNA sequence: TGTGCCAGCAGGACGTGGGGGGGCCGGGGCAATCAGCCCCAGCATTTT. Its protein product is CASRTWGGRGNQPQHF.

The CDR3 DNA reads TGTGCCAGCAGTTTTCAATCGGGGAATTTCTATGGCTACACCTTC. The encoded protein is CASSFQSGNFYGYTF. This chain connects TRBV27 to TRBJ1-2; D not certain. Germline lookup yields CDR1 MNHEY and CDR2 SMNVEV (reference sequence). V dropped 3 bases and J dropped 4 bases, with 15 bases sitting between them. The CDR3 sequence is 15 residues long.

The V gene is TRBV6-6, the J gene TRBJ1-5; the D gene is possibly TRBD1 (5 bases). The germline V gene encodes CDR1 MNHNY and CDR2 SVGAGI (reference sequence). V gave up 5 bases and J gave up 0 bases, with 17 bases separating them. The CDR3 spans 17 residues. This chain's CDR3 is CASSPPEQADSNQPQHF. As DNA, the CDR3 is TGTGCCAGCAGTCCTCCTGAACAGGCGGATAGCAATCAGCCCCAGCATTTT.

The chain links TRBV9 to TRBJ1-4, with D unclear. Germline V gene sequence: CDR1 SGDLS, CDR2 YYNGEE. V dropped 0 bases and J dropped 0 bases, with 15 bases sitting between them. The CDR3 extends over 18 amino acids. The CDR3 nucleotides are TGTGCCAGCAGCGTAGGTCCGGGCGGGCTTTCAACTAATGAAAAACTGTTTTTT. Protein product: CASSVGPGGLSTNEKLFF.

J is TRBJ1-2 and V is TRBV6-4; D is perhaps TRBD1 (5 bases). Trimming cost V 6 bases and J 1 base, with 15 bases left between them. This CDR3 spans 15 amino acids. From germline, CDR1 is MRHNA and CDR2 SNTAGT. Here the CDR3 reads CASSRGAGDNYGYTF. Here the CDR3 DNA reads TGTGCCAGCAGCCGTGGGGCAGGAGATAACTATGGCTACACCTTC.

V gene TRBV5-1 combines with J gene TRBJ2-2, with D unclear. V dropped 4 bases and J dropped 0 bases, with 13 bases sitting between them. Germline CDR1 reads SGHRS; CDR2 reads YFSETQ. The CDR3 extends over 16 amino acids. The CDR3 region is CASSPLAGTNTGELFF. The CDR3 nucleotides read TGCGCCAGCAGCCCCCTGGCCGGTACGAACACCGGGGAGCTGTTTTTT.

The chain has TRBV14 and TRBJ2-1; no clear D gene. The germline V gene has CDR1 SGHDN and CDR2 FVKESK. Between the trimmed V and J ends, which lost 0 bases and 5 bases, there was a span of 8 bases. The CDR3 is 14 residues long. CDR3 loop: CASSQDLGNNEQFF. CDR3 nucleotides: TGTGCCAGCAGCCAAGATCTGGGAAACAATGAGCAGTTCTTC.

The DNA for the CDR3 is TGTGCCAGCACTTCGGATTTATATGAGCAGTTCTTC. Its protein is CASTSDLYEQFF. The rearrangement uses TRBV2 and TRBJ2-1; D unresolved. The ends were cut back, 7 bases at V and 8 bases at J, with 12 bases in the middle. CDR3 length equals 12 residues. The germline CDR1 and CDR2 sequences are SNHLY and FYNNEI.

The CDR3 coding sequence is TGTGCCAGCTCACCACCAGGGGAATGGTACGAGCAGTACTTC. Protein sequence: CASSPPGEWYEQYF. The chain combines TRBV18 with TRBJ2-7; D may be TRBD1 (5 bases). Germline-derived CDR1 and CDR2 are KGHSH and LQKENI. Trimming removed 0 bases at V and 4 bases at J, with 10 bases between. CDR3 length: 14 residues.

This chain uses TRBV28 with TRBJ1-4, with TRBD1 identical over 7 bases. Trimming removed 6 bases from V and 5 bases from J; junction bases left unmatched: 6. The CDR3 runs 14 residues. The germline V gene has CDR1 MDHEN and CDR2 SYDVKM. The DNA for the CDR3 is TGTGCCAGCAGGGGGACAGAGCTAAATGAAAAACTGTTTTTT. As protein: CASRGTELNEKLFF.

V usage is TRBV9 and J usage is TRBJ2-6; D possibly corresponds to TRBD2 (5 bases). V lost 0 bases and J 13 bases, leaving 14 bases between the germline ends. Germline-derived CDR1 and CDR2 are SGDLS and YYNGEE. The CDR3 spans 14 residues. The CDR3 region has the DNA TGTGCCAGCAGCGTAGATTTAAGGGAGAGAGTCCTGACTTTC. Its translation: CASSVDLRERVLTF.

This clone was seen only once. This rearrangement joins TRBV27 to TRBJ1-1, with no clear D. The CDR3 consists of 12 residues. Looked up from germline, CDR1 is MNHEY and CDR2 is SMNVEV (reference sequence). The V and J ends lost 6 bases and 3 bases respectively, with 8 bases between them. The DNA for the CDR3 is TGTGCCAGCAGAACCGGTTACACTGAAGCTTTCTTT. It specifies CASRTGYTEAFF.

With respect to this clone: One end of the junction is discordant with germline, which a read error may explain. V and J are TRBV19 and TRBJ2-5; D perhaps matches TRBD2 (6 bases). Germline V gene sequence: CDR1 LNHDA, CDR2 SQIVND (reference sequence). The CDR3 runs 13 residues. DNA of the CDR3: TGTGCCAGTAGTATAGGGAGGGGATTCAAATCGGACTTC. Translated, it gives CASSIGRGFKSDF.

The chain uses TRBV27 and TRBJ2-3; D remains unclear. Trimming shortened V by 3 bases and J by 0 bases, and 10 bases separated the two germline ends. Germline-derived CDR1 and CDR2 are MNHEY and SMNVEV (reference sequence). This CDR3 comprises 15 residues. Here the CDR3 DNA reads TGTGCCAGCAGTTTTTTTGCGATAAGCACAGATACGCAGTATTTT. This gives the protein CASSFFAISTDTQYF.

The chain uses TRBV2 and TRBJ2-2; the D call may be TRBD1 or TRBD2 (6 bases each). The CDR3 is 16 amino acids. CDR1 and CDR2 (germline): SNHLY, FYNNEI. Trimming took off 6 bases at V and 1 base at J, with 15 bases between the two ends. CDR3 region: CASRKWGALNTGELFF. Written as DNA, the CDR3 is TGTGCCAGCAGGAAATGGGGGGCATTGAACACCGGGGAGCTGTTTTTT.